This T cell receptor (beta chain) was recovered during a study of human T cells and chemical hapten exposure. Trimming pared 3 bases from V and 1 base from J, leaving 6 bases between. This CDR3 has 14 amino acids. This clonotype came up a few times. Its matching antigen is unknown. Original data processing: Individual samples carried between roughly 20,000 and 690,600 TCRs, with 95,638 as the median. TCRdb ran MiXCR on the RACE reads and lists one entry per CDR3 protein. The V and J calls were not made by the authors but by TCRdb's processing. The sample has around 120,000 distinct CDR3 sequences; around 13% are singletons. Points from the study as a whole: Every donor had alopecia, and their immune response may therefore differ from healthy people's.

Time point defined: patch test 1, 2 weeks after DPC sensitization. Stated treatment: therapeutic diphenylcyclopropenone sensitization with weekly scalp DPC. Unfractionated whole blood served as the source for total RNA extraction. Sequenced here: whole blood, sampled in connection with sensitization to the hapten diphenylcyclopropenone (DPC). The sequence was obtained from a man aged 18 to 35 with alopecia areata. Some clones in this sample may be carry-over from other donors' samples. The V call is TRBV12-3 or TRBV12-4, the J call TRBJ2-2; D unresolved. CDR3 loop: CASSFGRNTGELFF. The CDR3 bases are TGTGCCAGCAGTTTTGGCAGGAACACCGGGGAGCTGTTTTTT.